Reported below is one T cell receptor beta chain. As yet, its antigen is unknown. Trimming took 3 bases from V and 1 from J, leaving 10 bases between them. Germline V gene sequence: CDR1 SGHVS, CDR2 FQNEAQ. The CDR3 sequence is 15 residues long. Time point reported: week 47, end of study. What each vaccine dose contained was 300 ug of mutant IDH1 20-mer peptide, accompanied by topical imiquimod. The sample belongs to a study of a mutant IDH1 vaccine in newly diagnosed glioma. Some clones are missing from TCRdb's copy, which holds only in-frame ones; the method was immunoSEQ multiplex PCR. This table holds approximately 21,000 clones, approximately 88% found once.

V and J are TRBV7-8 and TRBJ2-1; D uncertain. Specimen: PBMCs, collected from a glioma patient whose treatment included an IDH1 peptide vaccine. This clonotype was sampled from a middle-aged man with glioma. The CDR3 coding sequence is TGTGCCAGCAGCTTTAGTGGGGTATCCTACAATGAGCAGTTCTTC. This encodes CASSFSGVSYNEQFF.